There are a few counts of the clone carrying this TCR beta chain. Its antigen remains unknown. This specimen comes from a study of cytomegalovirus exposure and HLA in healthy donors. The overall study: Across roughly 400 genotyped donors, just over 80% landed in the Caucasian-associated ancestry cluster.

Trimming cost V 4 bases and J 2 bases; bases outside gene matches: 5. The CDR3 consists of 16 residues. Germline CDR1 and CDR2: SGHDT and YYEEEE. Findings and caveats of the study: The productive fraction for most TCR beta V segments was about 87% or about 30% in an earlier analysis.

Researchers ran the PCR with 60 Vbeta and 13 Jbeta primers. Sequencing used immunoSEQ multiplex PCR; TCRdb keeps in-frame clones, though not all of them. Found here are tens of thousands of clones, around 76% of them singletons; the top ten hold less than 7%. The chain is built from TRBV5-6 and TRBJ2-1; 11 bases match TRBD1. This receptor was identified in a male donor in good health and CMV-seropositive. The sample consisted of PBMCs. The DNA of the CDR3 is TGTGCCAGCAGCGGGGGACAGGGGGTTCCCTACAATGAGCAGTTCTTC. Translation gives CASSGGQGVPYNEQFF.